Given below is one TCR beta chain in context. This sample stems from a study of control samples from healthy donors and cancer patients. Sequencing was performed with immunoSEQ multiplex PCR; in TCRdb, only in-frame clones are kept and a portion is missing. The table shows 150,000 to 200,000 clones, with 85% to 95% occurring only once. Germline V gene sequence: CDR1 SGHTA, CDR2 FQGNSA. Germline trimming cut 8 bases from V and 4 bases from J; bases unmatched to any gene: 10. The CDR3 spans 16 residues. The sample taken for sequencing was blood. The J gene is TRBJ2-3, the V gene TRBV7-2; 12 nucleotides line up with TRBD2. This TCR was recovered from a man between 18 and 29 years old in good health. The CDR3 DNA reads TGTGCCAGCCAAGAAGGTCCTAGCGGGGGGGCAGATACGCAGTATTTT. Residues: CASQEGPSGGADTQYF.